This entry lists 32 T cell receptor beta chains sequenced from one sample in a study of sequential checkpoint blockade in melanoma. TCRdb's table, derived via immunoSEQ multiplex PCR, lists solely in-frame clones and lacks some. Counted here are some 31,000 clones, approximately 86% occurring once; the ten biggest clones make up around 23%. As for treatment: randomized to nivolumab then ipilimumab (arm A) or the reverse (arm B). Here the sequenced sample was CD8+ T cells sorted from blood (inferred from file names), taken from a patient given nivolumab and ipilimumab in sequence. The receptor set was obtained from a human donor with melanoma.

This rearrangement joins TRBV9 to TRBJ1-2; D not resolved. The V and J ends lost 5 bases and 9 bases respectively, with 11 bases between them. The germline V gene encodes CDR1 SGDLS and CDR2 YYNGEE. The CDR3 runs to 11 residues. CDR3 nucleotides: TGTGCCAGCAGATGGGCCGATCGCTACACCTTC. Translating it yields CASRWADRYTF.

The genes are TRBV28 and TRBJ2-7, with 7 bases aligning to TRBD1. The germline V gene has CDR1 MDHEN and CDR2 SYDVKM. The CDR3 extends over 17 amino acids. V shed 3 bases and J 3 bases; nucleotides not matched to a gene: 14. CDR3 residues: CASSFQSPGQHLYEQYF. CDR3 bases: TGTGCCAGCAGTTTTCAATCTCCGGGACAGCACCTCTACGAGCAGTACTTC.

The CDR3 bases are TGTGCCAGCAGCTTAGGGCTAGACAGGGGGACGGGAGAGACCCAGTACTTC. Its translation is CASSLGLDRGTGETQYF. J is TRBJ2-5 and V is TRBV13, with TRBD1 identical over 9 bases. The CDR3 loop spans 17 amino acids. V trimming: 0 bases; J trimming: 4 bases; junction bases outside the gene matches: 9. Germline CDR1 PRHDT, CDR2 FYEKMQ (reference sequence).

The genes are TRBV19 and TRBJ2-7; 7 bases are a match to TRBD1. The J segment lost 4 bases and the V segment lost 6 bases, leaving 9 bases of the junction unmatched. The CDR3 spans 14 residues. CDR1 is LNHDA and CDR2 is SQIVND in the germline V gene (reference sequence). CDR3 sequence: CASSTGQPQYEQYF. The CDR3 nucleotides read TGTGCCAGTAGCACGGGACAGCCTCAATACGAGCAGTACTTC.

The CDR3 is CASSLARRTGLYEQYF. DNA of the CDR3: TGTGCCAGCAGCTTGGCCCGTAGGACAGGACTCTACGAGCAGTACTTC. The chain carries TRBV11-2 and TRBJ2-7; 7 nucleotides line up with TRBD1. The ends lost 3 bases at V and 3 bases at J; junction bases unmatched: 11. Germline CDR1 SGHAT, CDR2 FQNNGV. The CDR3 sequence is 16 residues long.

The gene calls are TRBV9 and TRBJ2-2; possible D gene TRBD2, 7 bases. Per the germline V gene, CDR1 is SGDLS and CDR2 is YYNGEE. V shed 4 bases and J shed 7 bases, with 17 bases lying between them. The CDR3 spans 15 residues. CDR3 nucleotides: TGTGCCAGCAGCCCACTAGGGGGGGAGTTCGGGGAGCTGTTTTTT. Encoded protein: CASSPLGGEFGELFF. Using reference TRBV9 and TRBJ2-2 for the parts outside the CDR3, the full variable domain is DSGVTQTPKHLITATGQRVTLRCSPRSGDLSVYWYQQSLDQGLQFLIQYYNGEERAKGNILERFSAQQFPDLHSELNLSSLELGDSALYFCASSPLGGEFGELFFGEGSRLTVL.

This clone is judged medium-sized. The CDR3 protein is CASSAGEAFF. CDR3 bases: TGTGCCAGCAGTGCAGGGGAAGCTTTCTTT. The chain couples TRBV6-6 to TRBJ1-1, with a tentative D call TRBD1 (5 bases). V was shortened by 5 bases and J by 8 bases, with 6 bases between the two germline ends. Germline values: CDR1 MNHNY, CDR2 SVGAGI (reference sequence). CDR3 length: 10 amino acids.

V and J are TRBV27 and TRBJ2-7; 10 nucleotides line up with TRBD2. CDR1 and CDR2 from the germline V gene are MNHEY and SMNVEV (reference sequence). This CDR3 comprises 15 residues. V shed 5 bases and J 2 bases; nucleotides not matched to a gene: 6. The CDR3 nucleotides are TGTGCCAGCAGTCCTGGACTAGCGGCACCCTACGAGCAGTACTTC. This sequence encodes CASSPGLAAPYEQYF.

The CDR3 loop reads CASSSRGLGEKLFF. In DNA, the CDR3 is TGCGCCAGCAGCTCCAGGGGGCTGGGTGAAAAACTGTTTTTT. The V call is TRBV5-1, the J call TRBJ1-4; 8 positions match TRBD1. Germline V CDR1 and CDR2: SGHRS, YFSETQ. This CDR3 is built from 14 residues. V gave up 3 bases and J gave up 7 bases; unmatched junction bases: 5. Using reference TRBV5-1 and TRBJ1-4 for the parts outside the CDR3, the full variable domain is KAGVTQTPRYLIKTRGQQVTLSCSPISGHRSVSWYQQTPGQGLQFLFEYFSETQRNKGNFPGRFSGRQFSNSRSEMNVSTLELGDSALYLCASSSRGLGEKLFFGSGTQLSVL.

This chain links TRBV6-4 with TRBJ2-3; TRBD1 is a possible D gene (5 bases). The CDR3 runs to 13 residues. V dropped 0 bases and J dropped 6 bases, with 7 bases sitting between them. Germline CDR1 MRHNA, CDR2 SNTAGT. In DNA, the CDR3 is TGTGCCAGCAGTGACTCAGGGGCCGATACGCAGTATTTT. This encodes CASSDSGADTQYF.

The rearrangement links TRBV7-2 to TRBJ1-6; D gene uncertain. V was shortened by 1 base and J by 6 bases, with 7 bases between the two germline ends. This CDR3 comprises 14 residues. CDR1 is SGHTA and CDR2 is FQGNSA in the germline V gene. Here the CDR3 reads CASSLGGFNSPLHF. In DNA, the CDR3 is TGTGCCAGCAGCTTAGGAGGGTTTAATTCACCCCTCCACTTT.

V and J are TRBV23-1 and TRBJ2-5, with TRBD2 matching over 7 bases. The last part of the DNA fits TRBJ2-7 better; the J call may be wrong. TRBV23-1 is annotated as an ORF whose role is uncertain. There are 13 residues in the CDR3. The chain's CDR3 is CASTKREGYEQYF. CDR3 DNA: TGCGCCAGCACCAAGCGGGAAGGCTACGAGCAGTACTTC.

The V and J genes are TRBV7-6 and TRBJ2-7; TRBD2 matches 12 bases. V was pared by 5 bases and J by 5 bases, with 7 bases of the junction left unmatched. CDR3 size: 15 residues. Per the germline V gene, CDR1 is SGHVS and CDR2 is FNYEAQ. The CDR3 is CASSPTSGSSHEQYF. In DNA form, the CDR3 reads TGTGCCAGCAGCCCGACTAGCGGGAGTTCCCACGAGCAGTACTTC.

The chain joins TRBV7-2 to TRBJ2-5; 7 bases line up with TRBD2. Germline V lookup: CDR1 SGHTA, CDR2 FQGNSA. The V gene end was trimmed by 2 bases and the J gene end by 3 bases; junction bases not matched to a gene: 12. This CDR3 contains 17 residues. The DNA of the CDR3 is TGTGCCAGCAGCTTATGGGTCGGGGGGTATTTGGAAGAGACCCAGTACTTC. It specifies CASSLWVGGYLEETQYF.

The V gene is TRBV27, the J gene TRBJ2-1, with a possible D match to TRBD1 (5 bases). V lost 2 bases to trimming and J lost 0 bases, with 11 bases between them. CDR1 is MNHEY, CDR2 SMNVEV, per germline (reference sequence). This CDR3 contains 16 residues. CDR3 nucleotide sequence: TGTGCCAGCAGTTTAGGGCAGGGAACCTCCTACAATGAGCAGTTCTTC. Encoded protein: CASSLGQGTSYNEQFF.

The chain combines TRBV7-2 with TRBJ2-1; a possible D gene is TRBD2 (6 bases). Per germline, CDR1 SGHTA and CDR2 FQGNSA. V shed 1 base and J shed 2 bases, with 9 bases lying between them. The CDR3 has 15 residues. The CDR3 nucleotides are TGTGCCAGCAGCTTAGAGCGGGTAGCCTACAATGAGCAGTTCTTC. Its translation is CASSLERVAYNEQFF.

This chain joins TRBV9 and TRBJ1-5; D is uncertain. Trimming pared 4 bases from V and 5 bases from J, leaving 10 bases between. Germline V gene lookup returns CDR1 SGDLS and CDR2 YYNGEE. The CDR3 totals 13 residues. The CDR3 DNA follows: TGTGCCAGCAGCCCCGGGTCGCATCAGCCCCAGCATTTT. It codes for CASSPGSHQPQHF.

The chain has TRBV6-1 and TRBJ2-7; 7 nucleotides agree with TRBD2. In germline, CDR1 is MNHNS, CDR2 SASEGT. Germline trimming cut 8 bases from V and 5 bases from J; bases unmatched to any gene: 15. This CDR3 spans 15 amino acids. The CDR3 DNA sequence: TGTGCCAGCTCTCTAATCGGGAGGCGGGGTGACGAGCAGTACTTC. It codes for CASSLIGRRGDEQYF.

This clone was observed a handful of times. The chain has TRBV27 and TRBJ1-6, with D unclear. Germline loops: CDR1 MNHEY, CDR2 SMNVEV (reference sequence). V was pared by 3 bases and J by 9 bases, with 9 bases between. The CDR3 spans 13 residues. CDR3 protein: CASSLREGSPLHF. DNA for the CDR3: TGTGCCAGCAGTTTGCGGGAAGGTTCACCCCTCCACTTT.

The chain joins TRBV7-9 to TRBJ2-1, with D possibly being TRBD2 (5 bases). Germline values: CDR1 SEHNR, CDR2 FQNEAQ (reference sequence). This CDR3 has 12 residues. V lost 5 bases and J 9 bases, leaving 11 bases between the germline ends. The CDR3 loop reads CASSPLAGEQFF. The CDR3 DNA sequence: TGTGCCAGCAGCCCTCTGGCGGGTGAGCAGTTCTTC.

The gene calls are TRBV21-1 and TRBJ2-5; the D call of TRBD2 is as the table states it, not checked on the DNA. TRBV21-1 is assigned pseudogene status. The CDR3 extends over 13 amino acids. In DNA, the CDR3 is TGTGCCAGCAGCCATCAGGGAGGAGAGACCCAGTACTTC. This gives the protein CASSHQGGETQYF.

The V gene is TRBV19, the J gene TRBJ1-1; D not resolved. The length of the CDR3 is 13 residues. The germline V gene has CDR1 LNHDA and CDR2 SQIVND (reference sequence). V gave up 10 bases and J gave up 5 bases, with 17 bases separating them. The CDR3 DNA sequence: TGTGCCACGACCGCGGTTTGGCAGACTGAAGCTTTCTTT. Amino acids: CATTAVWQTEAFF.

This sequence joins TRBV5-1 and TRBJ2-7; 7 positions match TRBD1. Germline CDR1 and CDR2: SGHRS and YFSETQ. The CDR3 is made up of 14 amino acids. Trimming cost V 4 bases and J 2 bases; bases outside gene matches: 6. CDR3 residues: CASSEGQLAYEQYF. The CDR3 DNA reads as TGCGCCAGCAGCGAGGGACAGCTAGCCTACGAGCAGTACTTC.

The chain carries TRBV4-1 and TRBJ2-3; TRBD2 might be the D (6 bases). The V and J ends lost 4 bases and 4 bases respectively, with 12 bases between them. The germline CDR1 and CDR2 sequences are MGHRA and YSYEKL. CDR3 length: 14 residues. In nucleotides, the CDR3 is TGCGCCAGCAGCCCACGGACTAACGCAGATACGCAGTATTTT. It is translated as CASSPRTNADTQYF.

The gene calls are TRBV28 and TRBJ2-3, with TRBD1 matching 7 bases. The V gene's germline CDR1 is MDHEN and CDR2 SYDVKM. J gave up 3 bases and V 3 bases, and 3 bases lay outside the gene matches. This CDR3 region has 14 residues. The CDR3 DNA follows: TGTGCCAGCAGTTTCCTACAGGGGACAGATACGCAGTATTTT. Amino acid sequence: CASSFLQGTDTQYF.

The table lists this clone with a count of one. This chain joins TRBV5-8 and TRBJ1-2, with a tentative D call TRBD1 (6 bases). CDR3 length: 12 residues. With 7 bases removed from V and 3 bases from J, the gap between germline ends came to 10 bases. Germline V gene lookup returns CDR1 SGHTS and CDR2 YDEGEE. This chain's CDR3 is CASRGGDYGYTF. CDR3 in DNA: TGTGCCAGCCGTGGGGGCGACTATGGCTACACCTTC.

V is TRBV13 and J is TRBJ2-5, with a tentative D call TRBD1 (6 bases). The CDR3 covers 14 residues. Germline CDR1 PRHDT, CDR2 FYEKMQ (reference sequence). Trimming stripped 10 bases from V and 5 bases from J, with 20 bases between. CDR3 nucleotides: TGTGCCACAATGCCCGGAGGTGGGGGCGAGACCCAGTACTTC. Encoded protein: CATMPGGGGETQYF.

V is TRBV6-5 and J is TRBJ1-5, with D hard to call. CDR1 and CDR2 from the germline V gene are MNHEY and SVGAGI. Trimming took off 1 base at V and 8 bases at J, with 12 bases between the two ends. The CDR3 is made up of 14 amino acids. The CDR3 region is CASSYLSGSEPQHF. CDR3 bases: TGTGCCAGCAGTTACTTGTCAGGATCAGAGCCCCAGCATTTT.

V usage is TRBV6-4 and J usage is TRBJ2-1; D gene unclear. The V gene's germline CDR1 is MRHNA and CDR2 SNTAGT. The CDR3 loop spans 14 amino acids. Deletions cut 4 bases from V and 4 bases from J, with 11 bases between. The CDR3 nucleotides read TGTGCCAGCAGTGTCTCGTCAGCGTACAATGAGCAGTTCTTC. Residues: CASSVSSAYNEQFF.

The V call is TRBV4-3, the J call TRBJ2-1, with D possibly TRBD1 on 6 matching bases. CDR1 LGHNA and CDR2 YSLEER come from the germline V gene. The CDR3 runs 14 residues. Deletions cut 4 bases from V and 4 bases from J, with 11 bases between. CDR3 nucleotides: TGCGCCAGCAGCCCCAGGGGACCTTACAATGAGCAGTTCTTC. It is translated as CASSPRGPYNEQFF.

The chain employs TRBV6-1 and TRBJ1-3; D remains ambiguous. V shed 4 bases and J shed 4 bases, with 14 bases lying between them. Germline assignment: CDR1 MNHNS and CDR2 SASEGT. This CDR3 region has 15 residues. Here the CDR3 DNA reads TGTGCCAGCAGTGGACTGAGGAGGGCAGGAAACACCATATATTTT. Amino acids: CASSGLRRAGNTIYF.

This clone has only one observation. The rearrangement joins TRBV27 to TRBJ2-3; D unclear. CDR3 length equals 13 residues. Germline CDR1 and CDR2: MNHEY and SMNVEV (reference sequence). V dropped 5 bases and J dropped 4 bases, with 10 bases sitting between them. DNA for the CDR3: TGTGCCAGCAGTCCCAGGTTCGCAGATACGCAGTATTTT. As protein: CASSPRFADTQYF.